A single sample gave rise to the 31 T cell receptor beta chains below, sequenced in a study of shared clonotypes between healthy human individuals. TCRdb's table, derived via immunoSEQ multiplex PCR, lists solely in-frame clones and lacks some. The data contain approximately 1,500,000 clones, roughly 98% of them singletons. Sequenced: naive CD4+ T cells sorted from blood. The sample's subset: CD45RA+ positively selected. The source is a man between 25 and 39 years old in good health.

The CDR3 loop is CASSGKGTGDTEAFF. CDR3 DNA sequence: TGTGCCAGCAGTGGTAAGGGAACCGGGGACACTGAAGCTTTCTTT. This chain connects TRBV7-9 to TRBJ1-1; no firm D call. In germline, CDR1 is SEHNR, CDR2 FQNEAQ (reference sequence). The CDR3 covers 15 residues. The V gene lost 6 bases and the J gene lost 3 bases, with 17 bases spanning the gap.

The V call is TRBV30, the J call TRBJ2-7; 13 positions match TRBD2. With 0 bases clipped from V and 9 bases from J, the junction kept 8 bases outside the gene matches. Germline CDR1 GTSNPN, CDR2 SVGIG (reference sequence). CDR3 length: 15 residues. The CDR3 DNA follows: TGTGCCTGGAGTGTCGCAGGACTAGCGGGGGTAAGGCAGTACTTC. Translating it yields CAWSVAGLAGVRQYF.

The chain links TRBV5-1 to TRBJ2-1; D gene unclear. V gave up 0 bases and J gave up 3 bases, with 7 bases separating them. CDR1 is SGHRS and CDR2 is YFSETQ in the germline V gene. This CDR3 is 14 amino acids long. The CDR3 region has the DNA TGCGCCAGCAGCTTGGATGGAAACTACAATGAGCAGTTCTTC. Its protein is CASSLDGNYNEQFF.

The chain joins TRBV7-9 to TRBJ2-7; TRBD2 is a possible D gene (5 bases). The CDR3 consists of 15 residues. V gave up 5 bases and J gave up 3 bases, with 17 bases separating them. Germline CDR1 and CDR2: SEHNR and FQNEAQ (reference sequence). DNA for the CDR3: TGTGCCAGCAGCCGAAGCGGACCCAGTTACTACGAGCAGTACTTC. Translated: CASSRSGPSYYEQYF.

The J gene is TRBJ2-5, the V gene TRBV14, with a tentative D call TRBD1 (5 bases). Looked up from germline, CDR1 is SGHDN and CDR2 is FVKESK. V lost 4 bases to trimming and J lost 2 bases, with 20 bases between them. The CDR3 consists of 17 residues. The CDR3 nucleotides read TGTGCCAGCAGCCTGGAACGCAGGGCGAAAATGCAAGAGACCCAGTACTTC. Amino acids: CASSLERRAKMQETQYF.

The chain couples TRBV28 to TRBJ2-6, with D maybe TRBD1 (5 bases). This CDR3 contains 15 residues. Per germline, CDR1 MDHEN and CDR2 SYDVKM. V was pared by 7 bases and J by 4 bases, with 14 bases between. The CDR3 DNA reads TGTGCCAGCAAAGCAGGGTTATCAGGGGCCAACGTCCTGACTTTC. As protein: CASKAGLSGANVLTF.

The J gene is TRBJ1-5, the V gene TRBV18, with D possibly being TRBD1 (5 bases). From germline, CDR1 is KGHSH and CDR2 LQKENI. This CDR3 spans 13 amino acids. Trimming left V 3 bases short and J 6 bases short, with 9 bases between. CDR3 bases: TGTGCCAGCTCACCCGACAGTCTTCAGCCCCAGCATTTT. This encodes CASSPDSLQPQHF.

This sequence joins TRBV4-2 and TRBJ2-2; D possibly corresponds to TRBD2 (6 bases). CDR3 length: 15 residues. Germline lookup yields CDR1 LGHNA and CDR2 YNFKEQ. V lost 7 bases, J lost 0 bases, and 12 bases lay in between. CDR3 amino acids: CASKLARSNTGELFF. The CDR3 bases are TGTGCCAGCAAGCTAGCGCGCTCGAACACCGGGGAGCTGTTTTTT.

The chain employs TRBV7-3 and TRBJ2-7; D uncertain. CDR1 SGHTA and CDR2 FQGTGA come from the germline V gene. Trimming removed 0 bases at V and 8 bases at J, with 11 bases between. The CDR3 is made up of 13 amino acids. The CDR3 loop is CASSLTSKGQQYF. Here the CDR3 DNA reads TGTGCCAGCAGCTTAACGAGTAAGGGTCAGCAGTACTTC.

For the CDR3, the DNA is TGTGCCAGCAGCTTACTGACAGGCTACGGGGACTATGAGCAGTTCTTC. Amino acid sequence: CASSLLTGYGDYEQFF. This chain connects TRBV7-9 to TRBJ2-1, with D possibly being TRBD1 or TRBD2 (6 bases each). The ends were cut back, 2 bases at V and 8 bases at J, with 19 bases in the middle. The CDR3 extends over 16 amino acids. CDR1 and CDR2 (germline): SEHNR, FQNEAQ (reference sequence). Looking up the rest from reference TRBV7-9 and TRBJ2-1 gives the full variable domain: DTGVSQNPRHKITKRGQNVTFRCDPISEHNRLYWYRQTLGQGPEFLTYFQNEAQLEKSRLLSDRFSAERPKGSFSTLEIQRTEQGDSAMYLCASSLLTGYGDYEQFFGPGTRLTVL.

The rearrangement joins TRBV11-2 to TRBJ2-1, with D tentatively TRBD1 or TRBD2 (5 bases each). V was clipped by 4 bases and J by 6 bases, with 16 bases between them. Germline loops: CDR1 SGHAT, CDR2 FQNNGV. The CDR3 sequence is 15 residues long. Here the CDR3 reads CASSSTRGRGNEQFF. CDR3 nucleotides: TGTGCCAGCAGCTCGACGAGGGGCCGCGGCAATGAGCAGTTCTTC.

The chain recombines TRBV5-1 with TRBJ2-2; D might be TRBD1 (6 bases). V lost 1 base and J 4 bases, leaving 11 bases between the germline ends. Germline V lookup: CDR1 SGHRS, CDR2 YFSETQ. The CDR3 totals 15 residues. The CDR3 sequence is CASSLPGQVTGELFF. The CDR3 coding sequence is TGCGCCAGCAGCTTGCCGGGACAAGTCACCGGGGAGCTGTTTTTT.

V and J are TRBV27 and TRBJ2-1; 8 nucleotides align to TRBD2. Germline-derived CDR1 and CDR2 are MNHEY and SMNVEV (reference sequence). CDR3 length equals 16 residues. V gave up 4 bases and J gave up 5 bases; unmatched junction bases: 10. CDR3 loop: CASSSSAGVVNNEQFF. CDR3 in DNA: TGTGCCAGCAGTTCCTCAGCGGGAGTGGTTAACAATGAGCAGTTCTTC.

The chain links TRBV5-1 to TRBJ2-5, with D maybe TRBD1 (5 bases). Per the germline V gene, CDR1 is SGHRS and CDR2 is YFSETQ. V shed 5 bases and J shed 4 bases, with 12 bases lying between them. The CDR3 extends over 13 amino acids. The CDR3 sequence is CASRVGHGETQYF. The CDR3 nucleotides read TGCGCCAGCAGAGTGGGGCACGGAGAGACCCAGTACTTC.

CDR3 coding DNA: TGTGCCAGCAGCTCACCGGATCTTCAAGAGACCCAGTACTTC. Translation gives CASSSPDLQETQYF. The V gene is TRBV5-5, the J gene TRBJ2-5; no definite D call. Germline V lookup: CDR1 SGHKS, CDR2 YYEKEE (reference sequence). Trimming left V 3 bases short and J 2 bases short, with 11 bases between. There are 14 residues in the CDR3.

The chain is built from TRBV5-4 and TRBJ2-5; no firm D call. V shed 3 bases and J shed 2 bases, with 11 bases lying between them. The CDR3 runs 14 residues. Germline CDR1 and CDR2: SGHNT and YYREEE (reference sequence). CDR3 DNA sequence: TGTGCCAGCAGCTCGTCCTCTCGTCAAGAGACCCAGTACTTC. Amino acid sequence: CASSSSSRQETQYF. Looking up the rest from reference TRBV5-4 and TRBJ2-5 gives the full variable domain: ETGVTQSPTHLIKTRGQQVTLRCSSQSGHNTVSWYQQALGQGPQFIFQYYREEENGRGNFPPRFSGLQFPNYSSELNVNALELDDSALYLCASSSSSRQETQYFGPGTRLLVL.

Details on this clone: Other DNA sequences in the same sample also yield this CDR3. The chain uses TRBV7-2 and TRBJ1-4; 9 bases fit TRBD1. Losses at the gene ends were 5 bases for V and 4 bases for J; bases not matched to a gene: 2. The CDR3 is 14 amino acids. Germline V gene data show CDR1 as SGHTA and CDR2 as FQGNSA. In DNA form, the CDR3 reads TGTGCCAGCAGCCTGGACAGGGGTAATGAAAAACTGTTTTTT. Translating gives CASSLDRGNEKLFF. The complete variable domain, with remaining parts taken from reference TRBV7-2 and TRBJ1-4, reads GAGVSQSPSNKVTEKGKDVELRCDPISGHTALYWYRQSLGQGLEFLIYFQGNSAPDKSGLPSDRFSAERTGGSVSTLTIQRTQQEDSAVYLCASSLDRGNEKLFFGSGTQLSVL.

The chain is built from TRBV18 and TRBJ2-1, with D perhaps TRBD2 (6 bases). The length of the CDR3 is 12 residues. Trimming cost V 4 bases and J 7 bases, with 8 bases left between them. The germline V gene encodes CDR1 KGHSH and CDR2 LQKENI. CDR3 loop: CASSRRENEQFF. The CDR3, as DNA: TGTGCCAGCTCACGACGGGAGAATGAGCAGTTCTTC.

The J gene is TRBJ2-3, the V gene TRBV28; D not resolved. This CDR3 contains 15 residues. CDR1 and CDR2 (germline): MDHEN, SYDVKM. Trimming left V 5 bases short and J 10 bases short, with 22 bases between. The CDR3 DNA reads as TGTGCCAGCAGTCGCCCCCTGCCGCGAGGTGATTCGCAGTATTTT. Translation: CASSRPLPRGDSQYF.

The V and J genes are TRBV30 and TRBJ1-5; no clear D. This CDR3 has 13 amino acids. CDR1 and CDR2 from the germline V gene are GTSNPN and SVGIG (reference sequence). Trimming removed 0 bases at V and 5 bases at J, with 8 bases between. CDR3 coding DNA: TGTGCCTGGAGTGTCACATTAGATCAGCCCCAGCATTTT. This encodes CAWSVTLDQPQHF.

Details on this clone: The same CDR3 can be traced to other DNA sequences in this sample. The rearrangement uses TRBV18 and TRBJ2-3; no firm D call. There are 13 residues in the CDR3. Trimming cost V 0 bases and J 4 bases, with 5 bases left between them. CDR1 and CDR2 from the germline V gene are KGHSH and LQKENI. The DNA of the CDR3 is TGTGCCAGCTCACCACCGCCTCCAGATACGCAGTATTTT. Protein product: CASSPPPPDTQYF.

This clone was found once. The V call is TRBV30, the J call TRBJ2-1, with unresolved D. V was cut by 2 bases and J by 6 bases, with 17 bases left in between. Germline CDR1 GTSNPN, CDR2 SVGIG (reference sequence). This CDR3 spans 15 amino acids. The CDR3 spells CAWSTRTPRINEQFF. CDR3 nucleotides: TGTGCCTGGAGTACCCGGACCCCCCGGATCAATGAGCAGTTCTTC.

This chain links TRBV7-9 with TRBJ2-7; no clear D. The germline gives CDR1 SEHNR, CDR2 FQNEAQ (reference sequence). The CDR3 covers 14 residues. Deletions cut 5 bases from V and 5 bases from J, with 16 bases between. CDR3 residues: CASSGLAEFHEQYF. The CDR3 nucleotides read TGTGCCAGCAGCGGCCTTGCGGAGTTCCACGAGCAGTACTTC.

V usage is TRBV28 and J usage is TRBJ1-5; no definite D call. Germline CDR1 and CDR2: MDHEN and SYDVKM. This CDR3 region has 15 residues. Trimming left V 2 bases short and J 6 bases short, with 14 bases between. CDR3: CASSLGGVRGQPQHF. The CDR3 DNA reads TGTGCCAGCAGTTTAGGTGGAGTCAGAGGTCAGCCCCAGCATTTT.

This chain links TRBV10-3 with TRBJ2-7, with D possibly matching TRBD1 (7 bases). The V end was cut by 0 bases, the J end by 4 bases, with 10 bases between. CDR3 length equals 14 residues. CDR1 and CDR2 from the germline V gene are ENHRY and SYGVKD. Here the CDR3 reads CAISESRGDYEQYF. Here the CDR3 DNA reads TGTGCCATCAGTGAGTCCAGGGGGGATTACGAGCAGTACTTC.

The chain recombines TRBV7-9 with TRBJ1-2; D gene uncertain. Germline loops: CDR1 SEHNR, CDR2 FQNEAQ (reference sequence). The V end lost 0 bases, the J end lost 4 bases, and 15 bases lay between the germline ends. CDR3 size: 16 residues. The CDR3 protein is CASSLAPGVMAYGYTF. The CDR3 DNA reads as TGTGCCAGCAGCTTAGCGCCCGGAGTGATGGCCTATGGCTACACCTTC.

V is TRBV5-1 and J is TRBJ1-2; 7 positions match TRBD1. The CDR3 has 15 residues. Losses at the gene ends were 2 bases for V and 1 base for J; bases not matched to a gene: 5. CDR1 and CDR2 from the germline V gene are SGHRS and YFSETQ. In nucleotides, the CDR3 is TGCGCCAGCAGCTTCTCAGGGGGTAGTAACTATGGCTACACCTTC. Protein sequence: CASSFSGGSNYGYTF.

The chain has TRBV5-4 and TRBJ1-3; D remains unclear. Trimming left V 4 bases short and J 0 bases short, with 8 bases between. Germline V gives CDR1 SGHNT, CDR2 YYREEE (reference sequence). The CDR3 is 14 amino acids. The CDR3 is CASSRSYSGNTIYF. For the CDR3, the DNA is TGTGCCAGCAGCAGGAGCTACTCTGGAAACACCATATATTTT. The full variable domain, completed using reference TRBV5-4 and TRBJ1-3, is ETGVTQSPTHLIKTRGQQVTLRCSSQSGHNTVSWYQQALGQGPQFIFQYYREEENGRGNFPPRFSGLQFPNYSSELNVNALELDDSALYLCASSRSYSGNTIYFGEGSWLTVV.

The chain is built from TRBV20-1 and TRBJ1-5, with unresolved D. Germline CDR1 and CDR2: DFQATT and SNEGSKA (reference sequence). CDR3 length equals 10 residues. The V and J ends lost 3 bases and 9 bases respectively, with 6 bases between them. The CDR3 is CSASKGPQHF. CDR3 nucleotides: TGCAGTGCTAGTAAGGGGCCCCAGCATTTT.

This chain joins TRBV5-1 and TRBJ2-3, with D perhaps TRBD1 or TRBD2 (5 bases each). The length of the CDR3 is 14 residues. Trimming left V 2 bases short and J 3 bases short, with 10 bases between. Germline CDR1 is SGHRS and CDR2 is YFSETQ. CDR3 sequence reads: CASSFGTETDTQYF. The CDR3, as DNA: TGCGCCAGCAGCTTCGGGACCGAGACAGATACGCAGTATTTT.

The gene calls are TRBV5-5 and TRBJ2-5, with 8 bases aligning to TRBD1. V was pared by 4 bases and J by 4 bases, with 6 bases of the junction left unmatched. Germline CDR1 SGHKS, CDR2 YYEKEE (reference sequence). CDR3 length equals 14 residues. The CDR3 DNA sequence: TGTGCCAGCAGCCACGGACAGGGTACAGAGACCCAGTACTTC. Translating it yields CASSHGQGTETQYF.